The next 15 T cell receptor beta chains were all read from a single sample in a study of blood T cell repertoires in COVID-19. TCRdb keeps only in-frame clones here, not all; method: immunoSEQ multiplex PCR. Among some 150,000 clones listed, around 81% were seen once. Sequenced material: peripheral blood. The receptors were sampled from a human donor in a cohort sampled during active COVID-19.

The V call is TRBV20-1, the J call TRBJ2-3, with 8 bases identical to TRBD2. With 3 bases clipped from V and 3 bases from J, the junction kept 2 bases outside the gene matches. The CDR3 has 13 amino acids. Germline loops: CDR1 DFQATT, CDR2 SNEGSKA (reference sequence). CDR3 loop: CSASSGGTDTQYF. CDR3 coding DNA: TGCAGTGCTAGTTCGGGAGGGACAGATACGCAGTATTTT.

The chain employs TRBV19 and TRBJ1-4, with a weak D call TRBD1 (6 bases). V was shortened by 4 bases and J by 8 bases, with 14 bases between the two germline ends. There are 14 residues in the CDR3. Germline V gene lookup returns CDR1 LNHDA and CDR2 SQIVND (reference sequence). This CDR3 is CASSTAAGTEKLFF. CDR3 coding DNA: TGTGCCAGTAGTACAGCCGCCGGGACAGAAAAACTGTTTTTT. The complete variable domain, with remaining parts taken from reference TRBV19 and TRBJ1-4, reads DGGITQSPKYLFRKEGQNVTLSCEQNLNHDAMYWYRQDPGQGLRLIYYSQIVNDFQKGDIAEGYSVSREKKESFPLTVTSAQKNPTAFYLCASSTAAGTEKLFFGSGTQLSVL.

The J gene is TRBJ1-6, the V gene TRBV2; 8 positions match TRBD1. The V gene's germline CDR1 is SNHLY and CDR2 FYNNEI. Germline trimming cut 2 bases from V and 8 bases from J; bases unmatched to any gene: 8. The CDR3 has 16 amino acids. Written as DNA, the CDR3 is TGTGCCAGCAGTGAATCGGGCAGGGGGCTCTATTCACCCCTCCACTTT. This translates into CASSESGRGLYSPLHF. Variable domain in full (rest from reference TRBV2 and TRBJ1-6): EPEVTQTPSHQVTQMGQEVILRCVPISNHLYFYWYRQILGQKVEFLVSFYNNEISEKSEIFDDQFSVERPDGSNFTLKIRSTKLEDSAMYFCASSESGRGLYSPLHFGNGTRLTVT.

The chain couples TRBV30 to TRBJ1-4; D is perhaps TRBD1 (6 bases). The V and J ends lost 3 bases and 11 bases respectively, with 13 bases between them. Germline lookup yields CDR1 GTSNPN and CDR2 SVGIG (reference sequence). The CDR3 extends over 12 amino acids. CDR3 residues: CAWSPGDRKLFF. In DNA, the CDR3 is TGTGCCTGGAGCCCGGGCGACAGGAAACTGTTTTTT.

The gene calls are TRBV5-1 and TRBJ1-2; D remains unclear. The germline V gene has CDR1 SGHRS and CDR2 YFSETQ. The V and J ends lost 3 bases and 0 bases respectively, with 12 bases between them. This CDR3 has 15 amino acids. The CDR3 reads CASSSSGGSNYGYTF. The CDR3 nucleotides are TGCGCCAGCAGCTCCTCAGGTGGATCTAACTATGGCTACACCTTC. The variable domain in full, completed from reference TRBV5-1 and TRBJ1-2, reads KAGVTQTPRYLIKTRGQQVTLSCSPISGHRSVSWYQQTPGQGLQFLFEYFSETQRNKGNFPGRFSGRQFSNSRSEMNVSTLELGDSALYLCASSSSGGSNYGYTFGSGTRLTVV.

This CDR3 is CAISDPYTEAFF. In DNA, the CDR3 is TGTGCCATCAGTGATCCCTACACTGAAGCTTTCTTT. The V and J genes are TRBV10-3 and TRBJ1-1; D is unclear. The germline gives CDR1 ENHRY, CDR2 SYGVKD. Trimming took off 3 bases at V and 3 bases at J, with 5 bases between the two ends. This CDR3 has 12 amino acids.

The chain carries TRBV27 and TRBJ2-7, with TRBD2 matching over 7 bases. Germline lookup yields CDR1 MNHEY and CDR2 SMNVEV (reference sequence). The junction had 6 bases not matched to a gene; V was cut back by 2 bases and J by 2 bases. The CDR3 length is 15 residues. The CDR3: CASSLISGPPYEQYF. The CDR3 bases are TGTGCCAGCAGTTTAATTAGCGGGCCGCCCTACGAGCAGTACTTC.

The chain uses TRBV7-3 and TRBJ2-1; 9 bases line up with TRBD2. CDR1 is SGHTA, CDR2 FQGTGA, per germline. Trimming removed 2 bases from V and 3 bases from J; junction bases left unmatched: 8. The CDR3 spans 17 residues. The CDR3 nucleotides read TGTGCCAGCAGCTTACTTCTTAGCGGGAGTTTCTACAATGAGCAGTTCTTC. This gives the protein CASSLLLSGSFYNEQFF.

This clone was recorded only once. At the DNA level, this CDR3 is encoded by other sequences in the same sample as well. CDR3 protein: CASSIGGSSYEQYF. The CDR3 DNA reads as TGTGCCAGTAGTATAGGCGGGAGCTCCTACGAGCAGTACTTC. The J gene is TRBJ2-7, the V gene TRBV19; 7 nucleotides align to TRBD2. Germline loops: CDR1 LNHDA, CDR2 SQIVND (reference sequence). With 1 base clipped from V and 0 bases from J, the junction kept 0 bases outside the gene matches. CDR3 length: 14 residues. Filled out from reference TRBV19 and TRBJ2-7, the complete variable domain reads DGGITQSPKYLFRKEGQNVTLSCEQNLNHDAMYWYRQDPGQGLRLIYYSQIVNDFQKGDIAEGYSVSREKKESFPLTVTSAQKNPTAFYLCASSIGGSSYEQYFGPGTRLTVT.

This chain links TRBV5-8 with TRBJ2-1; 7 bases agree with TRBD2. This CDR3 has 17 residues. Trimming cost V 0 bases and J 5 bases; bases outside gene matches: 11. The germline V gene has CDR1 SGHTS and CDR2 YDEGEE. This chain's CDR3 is CASSLVRSSSGNNEQFF. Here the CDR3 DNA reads TGTGCCAGCAGCTTGGTGAGGTCGTCTAGCGGTAACAATGAGCAGTTCTTC.

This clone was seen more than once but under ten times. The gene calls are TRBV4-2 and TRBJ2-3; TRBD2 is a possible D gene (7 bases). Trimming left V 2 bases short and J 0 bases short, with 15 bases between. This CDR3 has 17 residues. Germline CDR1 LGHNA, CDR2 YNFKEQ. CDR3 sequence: CASSQPEKGGSTDTQYF. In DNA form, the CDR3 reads TGTGCCAGCAGCCAACCGGAGAAGGGGGGGAGCACAGATACGCAGTATTTT.

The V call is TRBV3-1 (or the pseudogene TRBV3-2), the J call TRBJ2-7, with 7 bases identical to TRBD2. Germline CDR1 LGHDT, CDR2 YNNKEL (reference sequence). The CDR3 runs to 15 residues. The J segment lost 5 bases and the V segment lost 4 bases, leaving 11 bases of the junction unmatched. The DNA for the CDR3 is TGTGCCAGCAGCCTCCGGGACGGGGGGTTCCACGAGCAGTACTTC. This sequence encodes CASSLRDGGFHEQYF.

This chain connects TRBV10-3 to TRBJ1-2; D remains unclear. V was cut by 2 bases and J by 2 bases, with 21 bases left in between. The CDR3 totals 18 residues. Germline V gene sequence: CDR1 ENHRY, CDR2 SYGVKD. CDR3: CAISERVEGWEDNYGYTF. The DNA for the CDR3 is TGTGCCATCAGTGAGAGGGTAGAGGGCTGGGAAGACAACTATGGCTACACCTTC.

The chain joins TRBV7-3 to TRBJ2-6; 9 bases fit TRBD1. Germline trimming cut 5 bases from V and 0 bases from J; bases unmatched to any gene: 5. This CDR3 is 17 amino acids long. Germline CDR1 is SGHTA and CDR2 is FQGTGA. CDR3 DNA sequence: TGTGCCAGCAGCCTGGACAGGGGAAACTCTGGGGCCAACGTCCTGACTTTC. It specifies CASSLDRGNSGANVLTF.

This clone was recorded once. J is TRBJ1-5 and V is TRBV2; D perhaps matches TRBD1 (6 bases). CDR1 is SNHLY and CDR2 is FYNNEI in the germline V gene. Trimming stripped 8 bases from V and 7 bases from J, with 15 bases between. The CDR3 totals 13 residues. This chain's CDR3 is CASGQTQWQPQHF. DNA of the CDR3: TGTGCCAGCGGACAGACGCAGTGGCAGCCCCAGCATTTT.